This T cell receptor (beta chain) emerged from a study of glioma-infiltrating T cells. The V end was cut by 5 bases, the J end by 8 bases, with 16 bases between. CDR3 length: 14 residues. The germline CDR1 and CDR2 sequences are MNHEY and SVGEGT. This clonotype appeared a single time. The iRepertoire nested amplicon-rescue multiplex PCR amplified TCR alpha and beta CDR3s from RNA. MiXCR was run by TCRdb on the multiplex PCR reads, yielding one entry per CDR3 protein. This repertoire shows some 160,000 distinct CDR3 sequences, around 42% found once; its top ten account for roughly 5.2%. This sequence joins TRBV6-2 or TRBV6-3 and TRBJ2-1; possible D gene TRBD1, 7 bases. The clonotype originates from a human donor with low-grade glioma or glioblastoma, undergoing nonglioma brain surgery, or in good health (not recorded which). The sequenced material came from glioma tissue, nonneoplastic brain tissue, or PBMCs (not recorded which). The CDR3 bases are TGTGCCAGCAGTCCGACTAGAGGGGGCCATGAGCAGTTCTTC. This sequence encodes CASSPTRGGHEQFF.